The clone carrying this TCR beta chain was seen at least ten times. Trimming removed 1 base at V and 2 bases at J, with 11 bases between. There are 15 residues in the CDR3. Germline V lookup: CDR1 MGHRA, CDR2 YSYEKL. The sample belongs to a study of read filtering for tumor transcriptome and immune sequencing. Across the study: TCR-mapped reads were about 4 to 11 million with IR-seq versus roughly 80 to 1273 with RNA-seq.

The library was built from about 400 ng RNA with molecular barcoded adaptors for alpha/delta and beta/gamma chains. Each CDR3 protein gets one entry after TCRdb re-called the reads with MiXCR. The sample yields about 57,000 distinct CDR3 sequences, roughly 20% seen once. Every patient had bone marrow sampled while the disease was active. The receptor comes from a donor aged 40 or over with multiple myeloma. Sequences were obtained from a population of CD138-negative cells sorted from bone marrow. The V and J genes are TRBV4-1 and TRBJ1-1, with D unclear. CDR3 protein: CASSQGAVGNTEAFF. In nucleotides, the CDR3 is TGCGCCAGCAGCCAAGGGGCAGTGGGTAACACTGAAGCTTTCTTT.